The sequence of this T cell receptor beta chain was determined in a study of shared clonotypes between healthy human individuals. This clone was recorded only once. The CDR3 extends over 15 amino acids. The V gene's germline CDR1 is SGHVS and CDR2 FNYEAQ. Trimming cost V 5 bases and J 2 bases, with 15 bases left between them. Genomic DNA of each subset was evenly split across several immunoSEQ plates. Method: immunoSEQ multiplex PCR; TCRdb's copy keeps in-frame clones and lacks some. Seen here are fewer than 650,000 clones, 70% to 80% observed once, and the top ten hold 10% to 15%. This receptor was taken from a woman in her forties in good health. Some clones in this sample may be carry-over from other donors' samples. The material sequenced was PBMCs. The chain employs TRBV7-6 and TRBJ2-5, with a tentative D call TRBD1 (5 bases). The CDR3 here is CASSLDSSLQETQYF. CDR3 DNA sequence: TGTGCCAGCAGCCTTGACAGCAGCCTACAAGAGACCCAGTACTTC. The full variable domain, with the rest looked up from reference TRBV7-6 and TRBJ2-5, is GAGVSQSPRYKVTKRGQDVALRCDPISGHVSLYWYRQALGQGPEFLTYFNYEAQQDKSGLPNDRFSAERPEGSISTLTIQRTEQRDSAMYRCASSLDSSLQETQYFGPGTRLLVL.